This T cell receptor beta chain was sequenced for a study of blood T cell repertoires in COVID-19. Study overall: Sites in the United States, Italy and Spain provided acute and convalescent COVID-19 samples. T cells, B-cell-depleted T cells, or PBMCs supplied cDNA or gDNA.

Germline CDR1 reads MDHEN; CDR2 reads SYDVKM. V dropped 4 bases and J dropped 5 bases, with 8 bases sitting between them. The CDR3 consists of 12 residues. Per the authors' pipeline: Reference gene primers were amplified, and this amplification served to estimate nucleated cell counts. Assay used: immunoSEQ multiplex PCR; TCRdb lists only in-frame clones, some missing. D and trimming were read from the DNA, whereas the V and J calls and clone size are those reported in that table. The profile covers 150,000 to 200,000 clones, with roughly 79% appearing a single time and roughly 17% taken by the ten largest.

Sequencing used peripheral blood. The chain recombines TRBV28 with TRBJ1-1; possibly TRBD1 for D (6 bases). This receptor was identified in a man in his sixties with active or convalescent COVID-19. The CDR3 DNA reads as TGTGCCAGCAGTTCAGGGGTTACTGAAGCTTTCTTT. Translation: CASSSGVTEAFF.